Listed here are 20 T cell receptor beta chains from one sample, sequenced in a study of cytomegalovirus exposure and HLA in healthy donors (dated by TCRdb to about 2017). Library creation used the immunoSEQ multiplex PCR assay. For the multiplex PCR, a mixture combining 60 forward primers for TCR Vbeta segments and 13 reverse primers for TCR Jbeta segments was used. Entries here come from immuneACCESS through TCRdb and include only in-frame sequences with V and J called. Some clones fail to appear in such tables; in the studies checked, an unresolved V gene covers under half of the shortfall, and the cause of the remainder is unknown. The sample table lists around 140,000 clones, 80% to 90% of them with a count of one. The ten largest clones add up to 4.5% to 6.5% of the sample. The sample consisted of PBMCs. The receptors come from a woman aged 30 to 39 in good health and CMV-seronegative.

V usage is TRBV7-9 and J usage is TRBJ2-1, with TRBD2 matching 8 bases. The germline CDR1 and CDR2 sequences are SEHNR and FQNEAQ (reference sequence). The ends lost 3 bases at V and 9 bases at J; junction bases unmatched: 4. This CDR3 has 13 amino acids. CDR3 region: CASSFGGAGEQFF. The CDR3 DNA reads TGTGCCAGCAGCTTCGGGGGGGCTGGTGAGCAGTTCTTC.

V and J are TRBV5-1 and TRBJ2-2, with TRBD1 matching over 9 bases. The CDR3 spans 15 residues. V lost 4 bases to trimming and J lost 3 bases; unmatched junction nucleotides: 4. The V gene's germline CDR1 is SGHRS and CDR2 YFSETQ. CDR3 protein: CASSRQGGDTGELFF. The CDR3, as DNA: TGCGCCAGCAGCCGACAGGGGGGGGACACCGGGGAGCTGTTTTTT.

V is TRBV7-2 and J is TRBJ2-7; D might be TRBD2 (6 bases). CDR1 SGHTA and CDR2 FQGNSA come from the germline V gene. This CDR3 is 15 amino acids long. With 6 bases removed from V and 0 bases from J, the gap between germline ends came to 15 bases. CDR3 sequence (DNA): TGTGCCAGCAGTCGGGACTTGTTCTTCTCCTACGAGCAGTACTTC. Its translation is CASSRDLFFSYEQYF.

The rearrangement joins TRBV19 to TRBJ2-1, with D possibly being TRBD2 (6 bases). Trimming removed 3 bases from V and 5 bases from J, with 14 bases in between. This CDR3 has 15 amino acids. CDR1 and CDR2 (germline): LNHDA, SQIVND (reference sequence). The CDR3: CASSIVPDYNNEQFF. The CDR3 region has the DNA TGTGCCAGTAGTATCGTCCCGGACTATAACAATGAGCAGTTCTTC.

The genes are TRBV6-5 and TRBJ1-3; D is uncertain. Germline CDR1 reads MNHEY; CDR2 reads SVGAGI. The CDR3 length is 15 residues. Trimming left V 0 bases short and J 2 bases short, with 8 bases between. CDR3 sequence reads: CASSYSAGTGNTIYF. The CDR3 DNA sequence: TGTGCCAGCAGTTACTCTGCGGGAACTGGAAACACCATATATTTT.

This clone came up a few times. The chain employs TRBV2 and TRBJ2-4; the match to TRBD2 covers 7 bases. With V trimmed by 4 bases and J by 3 bases, 3 bases remained unmatched. Germline CDR1 SNHLY, CDR2 FYNNEI. This CDR3 has 14 residues. CDR3 protein: CASSGGGLKNIQYF. The CDR3 DNA is TGTGCCAGCAGTGGGGGGGGACTCAAAAACATTCAGTACTTC. Filled out from reference TRBV2 and TRBJ2-4, the complete variable domain reads EPEVTQTPSHQVTQMGQEVILRCVPISNHLYFYWYRQILGQKVEFLVSFYNNEISEKSEIFDDQFSVERPDGSNFTLKIRSTKLEDSAMYFCASSGGGLKNIQYFGAGTRLSVL.

This chain joins TRBV7-2 and TRBJ1-6; TRBD1 is a possible D gene (5 bases). The CDR3 contains 12 residues. Trimming removed 4 bases from V and 13 bases from J, with 11 bases in between. Germline V gene lookup returns CDR1 SGHTA and CDR2 FQGNSA. The CDR3 here is CASSSGWVPLHF. DNA for the CDR3: TGTGCCAGCAGCTCAGGGTGGGTGCCCCTCCACTTT.

The chain links TRBV19 to TRBJ1-2; D is undetermined. The CDR3 is made up of 16 amino acids. V lost 5 bases, J lost 4 bases, and 20 bases lay in between. CDR1 LNHDA and CDR2 SQIVND come from the germline V gene (reference sequence). The CDR3 DNA sequence: TGTGCCAGTAGTCCCACCTCGAGGGTACCAACCTATGGCTACACCTTC. Protein sequence: CASSPTSRVPTYGYTF.

The J gene is TRBJ2-7, the V gene TRBV28, with TRBD1 identical over 11 bases. Trimming cost V 2 bases and J 2 bases; bases outside gene matches: 14. Per the germline V gene, CDR1 is MDHEN and CDR2 is SYDVKM. This CDR3 is 19 amino acids long. CDR3: CASSLRGPRQGQGAYEQYF. In nucleotides, the CDR3 is TGTGCCAGCAGTTTAAGGGGCCCCCGGCAGGGACAGGGGGCCTACGAGCAGTACTTC.

A word on this clone: The same CDR3 arises from other DNA sequences in this sample as well. The rearrangement uses TRBV10-3 and TRBJ2-7, with TRBD1 matching 9 bases. The V and J ends lost 4 bases and 2 bases, in that order; junction bases with no gene match: 12. CDR3 length equals 17 residues. The germline V gene encodes CDR1 ENHRY and CDR2 SYGVKD. CDR3 nucleotides: TGTGCCATCAGTGCTTCTCCGGGGACAGGGCAAACCTACGAGCAGTACTTC. It translates to CAISASPGTGQTYEQYF.

The chain has TRBV5-1 and TRBJ2-5; 10 positions match TRBD2. The CDR3 has 17 amino acids. The ends lost 0 bases at V and 5 bases at J; junction bases unmatched: 10. CDR1 SGHRS and CDR2 YFSETQ come from the germline V gene. The CDR3 bases are TGCGCCAGCAGCTTGGGGGCGAGCGGGGGGGCCGAGGAGACCCAGTACTTC. Translated, it gives CASSLGASGGAEETQYF.

This clone was seen only a few times. The gene calls are TRBV6-5 and TRBJ1-1; D is undetermined. Trimming took off 5 bases at V and 5 bases at J, with 15 bases between the two ends. The length of the CDR3 is 14 residues. Germline-derived CDR1 and CDR2 are MNHEY and SVGAGI. CDR3 residues: CASSDHLRGTEAFF. In DNA, the CDR3 is TGTGCCAGCAGTGACCACCTTCGGGGAACTGAAGCTTTCTTT.

The chain joins TRBV27 to TRBJ2-5; no definite D call. V was pared by 4 bases and J by 0 bases, with 6 bases between. The CDR3 has 13 residues. The V gene's germline CDR1 is MNHEY and CDR2 SMNVEV (reference sequence). The CDR3 protein is CASSSLYQETQYF. The DNA for the CDR3 is TGTGCCAGCAGTTCACTGTACCAAGAGACCCAGTACTTC.

This rearrangement joins TRBV10-3 to TRBJ2-7; no clear D. In germline, CDR1 is ENHRY, CDR2 SYGVKD. CDR3 length: 15 residues. V dropped 3 bases and J dropped 0 bases, with 12 bases sitting between them. This chain's CDR3 is CAISDQEQSSYEQYF. CDR3 coding DNA: TGTGCCATCAGTGATCAAGAACAGAGCTCCTACGAGCAGTACTTC.

The chain has TRBV6-6 and TRBJ2-3, with 8 bases aligning to TRBD2. V lost 6 bases to trimming and J lost 6 bases; unmatched junction nucleotides: 8. Germline CDR1 is MNHNY and CDR2 is SVGAGI (reference sequence). This CDR3 comprises 14 residues. Written as DNA, the CDR3 is TGTGCCAGCAGCCCACGGGGGGGGGTGGATACGCAGTATTTT. Translating it yields CASSPRGGVDTQYF.

The chain has TRBV5-1 and TRBJ1-5; D call uncertain. V shed 0 bases and J shed 5 bases, with 12 bases lying between them. This CDR3 spans 15 amino acids. Germline V gene lookup returns CDR1 SGHRS and CDR2 YFSETQ. The CDR3 reads CASSLVPGGDQPQHF. The CDR3 DNA sequence: TGCGCCAGCAGCTTGGTTCCGGGCGGGGATCAGCCCCAGCATTTT.

The chain joins TRBV18 to TRBJ1-1, with D uncertain. The CDR3 runs to 14 residues. Germline V lookup: CDR1 KGHSH, CDR2 LQKENI. V lost 4 bases, J lost 1 base, and 10 bases lay in between. CDR3 loop: CASSLSDENTEAFF. For the CDR3, the DNA is TGTGCCAGCTCACTGAGCGACGAGAACACTGAAGCTTTCTTT.

A few counts support this clone. The chain has TRBV6-1 and TRBJ1-1; 8 bases fit TRBD1. The CDR3 has 16 amino acids. Germline assignment: CDR1 MNHNS and CDR2 SASEGT. Trimming at V came to 4 bases and at J to 1 base, leaving 8 bases not matched to a gene. CDR3 nucleotides: TGTGCCAGCAGTGCCCAGCCCGGGACAGGGAACACTGAAGCTTTCTTT. Translation gives CASSAQPGTGNTEAFF.

The genes are TRBV4-3 and TRBJ2-5; TRBD1 matches 7 bases. CDR3 length: 14 amino acids. Per germline, CDR1 LGHNA and CDR2 YSLEER. V shed 4 bases, J shed 1 base, and the junction held 3 bases outside the gene matches. CDR3 sequence: CASSRWTGQETQYF. CDR3 nucleotides: TGCGCCAGCAGCCGATGGACAGGCCAAGAGACCCAGTACTTC.

This clone was seen a single time. The chain is built from TRBV4-1 and TRBJ1-6, with D possibly being TRBD1 (6 bases). Deletions cut 1 base from V and 5 bases from J, with 9 bases between. The V gene's germline CDR1 is MGHRA and CDR2 YSYEKL. The CDR3 sequence is 15 residues long. The CDR3 reads CASSQVRGNNSPLHF. The CDR3 DNA follows: TGCGCCAGCAGCCAAGTTAGGGGGAATAATTCACCCCTCCACTTT.